These 3 T cell receptor beta chains originate from one sample sequenced in a study of T cell changes during pregnancy in multiple sclerosis (dated by TCRdb to between 2018 and 2021). Libraries were built with the immunoSEQ multiplex PCR assay. This is the immuneACCESS table as TCRdb keeps it, with only in-frame sequences that have V and J called. A part of the clones is gone; compared with another copy, unresolved V genes explain less than half, and the rest is unexplained. This sample gives 18,000 or so clones in total; around 89% of them show up just once. The ten largest clones add up to about 1.3% of the sample. The source material was CD4+ T cells from peripheral blood mononuclear cells, sampled in the first trimester of pregnancy. The source of these receptors is a female donor in good health, enrolled as a control in a pregnancy study.

The rearrangement links TRBV6-5 to TRBJ1-4; D unclear. CDR1 is MNHEY and CDR2 is SVGAGI in the germline V gene. The CDR3 has 11 amino acids. V was cut by 6 bases and J by 11 bases, with 10 bases left in between. The CDR3 sequence: CASREGGKLFF. The CDR3 bases are TGTGCCAGCAGAGAAGGAGGGAAACTGTTTTTT.

As concerns this clone: The junction and the germline gene differ at one end; a read error may be behind it. The chain uses TRBV5-6 and TRBJ1-4; D possibly corresponds to TRBD1 (5 bases). Germline values: CDR1 SGHDT, CDR2 YYEEEE. The CDR3 has 14 amino acids. The CDR3 DNA reads TGTGCCAGCAGCCGGCGGAAAGGACATGAAACACTGTTTTTT. Encoded protein: CASSRRKGHETLFF. Filled out from reference TRBV5-6 and TRBJ1-4, the complete variable domain reads DAGVTQSPTHLIKTRGQQVTLRCSPKSGHDTVSWYQQALGQGPQFIFQYYEEEERQRGNFPDRFSGHQFPNYSSELNVNALLLGDSALYLCASSRRKGHETLFFGSGTQLSVL.

CDR3 sequence (DNA): TGTGCCACCAGCAGAGATGAGGGACAGGGATTGAGCTCCTATAATTCACCCCTCCACTTT. This encodes CATSRDEGQGLSSYNSPLHF. This chain connects TRBV15 to TRBJ1-6; TRBD1 agrees at 9 bases. Per germline, CDR1 LNHNV and CDR2 YYDKDF (reference sequence). After removal of 0 bases from V and 0 bases from J, the junction contained 9 bases not matched to a gene. The CDR3 consists of 20 residues.